This T cell receptor beta chain comes out of a study of shared clonotypes between healthy human individuals. CD8 cells classed as naive were CD45RO-negative and positively selected for CCR7, excluding terminally differentiated effector memory CD45RA+ cells. Every donor, a Caucasian adult, lived in Nashville, Tennessee. Trimming stripped 7 bases from V and 4 bases from J, with 10 bases between. The CDR3 totals 12 residues. Germline V gene data show CDR1 as GTSNPN and CDR2 as SVGIG (reference sequence). Concerning this clone itself: The antigen is undetermined.

Study-level results: Clonotypes which were not shared had lower generation probabilities than clonotypes that all four donors shared. Several donors held about 5% of naive CD4 clonotypes in common. Researchers sampled only blood; tissue repertoires likely differ.

TCRdb's copy holds only in-frame clones and misses some; the assay was immunoSEQ multiplex PCR. This table has about 2 million clones, roughly 94% appearing once. The source material was naive CD8+ T cells sorted from blood. This rearrangement joins TRBV30 to TRBJ2-2; possible D gene TRBD2, 6 bases. The sequence was obtained from a man between 18 and 35 years old in good health. The CDR3 spells CASPGLTGELFF. The CDR3, as DNA: TGTGCCTCCCCGGGACTCACCGGGGAGCTGTTTTTT.